These 8 T cell receptor beta chains originate from one sample sequenced in a study of cytotoxic CD8 clonotypes in ibrutinib-treated CLL. Clones were sequenced by immunoSEQ multiplex PCR, and TCRdb holds only the in-frame ones, with some missing. The data show 20,000 to 30,000 clones, 65% to 80% seen once. This specimen was PBMCs, taken after 12 months of ibrutinib treatment. The receptors were sampled from a human donor with chronic lymphocytic leukemia.

The CDR3 protein is CASSLQRDTQYF. CDR3 bases: TGTGCCAGTAGTCTCCAGAGAGATACGCAGTATTTT. V gene TRBV19 combines with J gene TRBJ2-3, with D unresolved. The CDR3 contains 12 residues. Between the trimmed V and J ends, which lost 5 bases and 5 bases, there was a span of 8 bases. Germline assignment: CDR1 LNHDA and CDR2 SQIVND (reference sequence).

This chain connects TRBV6-4 to TRBJ1-1; D gene unclear. The CDR3 runs 14 residues. Trimming stripped 2 bases from V and 4 bases from J, with 11 bases between. Germline CDR1 is MRHNA and CDR2 is SNTAGT. CDR3 protein: CASSDTNRGTEAFF. In nucleotides, the CDR3 is TGTGCCAGCAGTGACACCAATCGGGGCACTGAAGCTTTCTTT.

This clone has only one observation. The DNA of the CDR3 is TGTGCCAGCAGTGACTCGATCAGGGGGCAAACCGGGGAGCTGTTTTTT. Translation gives CASSDSIRGQTGELFF. The V gene is TRBV6-4, the J gene TRBJ2-2, with 8 bases lining up with TRBD1. The J segment lost 5 bases and the V segment lost 0 bases, leaving 5 bases of the junction unmatched. Per the germline V gene, CDR1 is MRHNA and CDR2 is SNTAGT. This CDR3 is 16 amino acids long.

The CDR3 here is CASSFPGTYEQYF. The CDR3 region has the DNA TGTGCCAGCAGCTTTCCCGGAACCTACGAGCAGTACTTC. This chain links TRBV5-6 with TRBJ2-7; D ambiguous. V was pared by 2 bases and J by 2 bases, with 8 bases between. Germline V lookup: CDR1 SGHDT, CDR2 YYEEEE. The CDR3 has 13 residues.

The CDR3: CASSYWESHNEQFF. The CDR3 coding sequence is TGTGCCAGCAGTTACTGGGAAAGTCACAATGAGCAGTTCTTC. The chain combines TRBV6-5 with TRBJ2-1, with D uncertain. V lost 1 base and J 5 bases, leaving 9 bases between the germline ends. The CDR3 covers 14 residues. The V gene's germline CDR1 is MNHEY and CDR2 SVGAGI.

This clone has a handful of counts. This chain uses TRBV7-3 with TRBJ2-1; 10 nucleotides line up with TRBD1. CDR3 length: 16 amino acids. Germline V lookup: CDR1 SGHTA, CDR2 FQGTGA. Losses at the gene ends were 5 bases for V and 3 bases for J; bases not matched to a gene: 7. CDR3 nucleotide sequence: TGTGCCAGCAGCGAAACCGGGACAGGGGTCTACAATGAGCAGTTCTTC. As protein: CASSETGTGVYNEQFF.

V is TRBV29-1 and J is TRBJ2-2; D is uncertain. The CDR3 sequence is 11 residues long. In germline, CDR1 is SQVTM, CDR2 ANQGSEA. This CDR3 is CSGQDTGELFF. The CDR3 region has the DNA TGCAGTGGGCAAGACACCGGGGAGCTGTTTTTT.

V and J are TRBV9 and TRBJ2-5, with D unresolved. Germline CDR1 and CDR2: SGDLS and YYNGEE. This CDR3 is 15 amino acids long. V was clipped by 3 bases and J by 4 bases, with 16 bases between them. The CDR3 DNA is TGTGCCAGCAGCGCCTTCAGGACCGACCGAGAGACCCAGTACTTC. Protein sequence: CASSAFRTDRETQYF.